The present T cell receptor (beta chain) was sequenced within a study of shared clonotypes between healthy human individuals. The replicate PCRs on unsorted PBMC were given 250 to 350 ng DNA, which is some 32,000 T cell genomes. Clones were sequenced by immunoSEQ multiplex PCR, and TCRdb holds only the in-frame ones, with some missing. Of some 480,000 clones in the sample, 79% are singletons; the top ten hold roughly 12%. The sample consisted of PBMCs. The sequence came from a woman aged 40-49 years in good health. Some clones in this sample may be carry-over from other donors' samples.

DNA for the CDR3: TGTGCCAGCAGCCGGCTGGGTGGGCAAGAGACCCAGTACTTC. It is translated as CASSRLGGQETQYF. The V and J genes are TRBV28 and TRBJ2-5; D ambiguous. V shed 6 bases and J shed 2 bases, with 13 bases lying between them. The CDR3 consists of 14 residues. Germline assignment: CDR1 MDHEN and CDR2 SYDVKM.